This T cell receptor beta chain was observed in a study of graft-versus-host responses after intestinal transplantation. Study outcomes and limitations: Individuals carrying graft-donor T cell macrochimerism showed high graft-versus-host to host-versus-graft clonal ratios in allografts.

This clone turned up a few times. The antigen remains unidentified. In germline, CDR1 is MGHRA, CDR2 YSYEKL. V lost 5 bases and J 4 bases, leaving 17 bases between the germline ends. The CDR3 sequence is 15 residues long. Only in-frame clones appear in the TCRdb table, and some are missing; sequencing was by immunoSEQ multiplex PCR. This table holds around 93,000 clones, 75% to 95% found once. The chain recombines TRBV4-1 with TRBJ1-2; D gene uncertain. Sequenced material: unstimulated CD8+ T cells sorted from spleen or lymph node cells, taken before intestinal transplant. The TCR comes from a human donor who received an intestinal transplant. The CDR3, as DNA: TGCGCCAGCAGCGAAGTTCGGGCCTCAACCTATGGCTACACCTTC. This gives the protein CASSEVRASTYGYTF.